The 3 T cell receptor beta chains presented below share a single source sample, sequenced in a study of blood T cell repertoires in COVID-19. Clones were read by immunoSEQ multiplex PCR, and TCRdb kept only the in-frame ones, dropping some. The sample consists of about 40,000 clones, about 80% of them appearing once. The sample comprised peripheral blood. The source is a human donor with acute or convalescent COVID-19. The donor label of this sample is uncertain.

This chain links TRBV6-1 with TRBJ2-1; 7 bases agree with TRBD2. Germline-derived CDR1 and CDR2 are MNHNS and SASEGT. V shed 1 base and J 0 bases; nucleotides not matched to a gene: 3. CDR3 size: 16 residues. The CDR3 loop reads CASSEGGGFSYNEQFF. CDR3 DNA sequence: TGTGCCAGCAGTGAAGGGGGGGGGTTCTCCTACAATGAGCAGTTCTTC.

J is TRBJ2-1 and V is TRBV6-5; D may be TRBD2 (5 bases). CDR1 and CDR2 from the germline V gene are MNHEY and SVGAGI. This CDR3 comprises 13 residues. V was cut by 0 bases and J by 6 bases, with 6 bases left in between. For the CDR3, the DNA is TGTGCCAGCAGTTACTCCGGACTCAATGAGCAGTTCTTC. Its protein product is CASSYSGLNEQFF.

This clone is a singleton in its sample. J is TRBJ2-1 and V is TRBV19; TRBD2 matches 9 bases. V shed 3 bases and J 5 bases; nucleotides not matched to a gene: 20. The CDR3 totals 20 residues. Germline CDR1 reads LNHDA; CDR2 reads SQIVND (reference sequence). The CDR3 protein is CASSIRGPISSGSYDNEQFF. The CDR3 bases are TGTGCCAGTAGTATCCGGGGGCCTATAAGTAGCGGGAGTTACGACAATGAGCAGTTCTTC. Full variable domain (remainder filled in from reference TRBV19 and TRBJ2-1): DGGITQSPKYLFRKEGQNVTLSCEQNLNHDAMYWYRQDPGQGLRLIYYSQIVNDFQKGDIAEGYSVSREKKESFPLTVTSAQKNPTAFYLCASSIRGPISSGSYDNEQFFGPGTRLTVL.